The T cell receptor beta chain under discussion was sequenced for a study of shared clonotypes between healthy human individuals. In the study overall: A couple of female and a few male donors aged 18 to 49 were enrolled.

Clones were read by immunoSEQ multiplex PCR, and TCRdb kept only the in-frame ones, dropping some. The table shows approximately 470,000 clones, with roughly 80% occurring only once. Turning to this clone: No antigen is known for it.

This CDR3 is built from 16 residues. Unmatched junction bases numbered 6, after V lost 4 bases and J lost 2 bases. Germline assignment: CDR1 SGHDN and CDR2 FVKESK. Findings and limits, study-wide: Clonotype sharing among donors likely depends on sequencing depth.

What was sequenced was PBMCs. The sequence was obtained from a woman aged 40 to 49 in good health. Some clones in this sample may be carry-over from other donors' samples. The chain joins TRBV14 to TRBJ2-5, with TRBD2 matching 11 bases. The CDR3 protein is CASSPEGLAEQETQYF. The CDR3 nucleotides are TGTGCCAGCAGCCCAGAGGGACTAGCGGAACAAGAGACCCAGTACTTC.